These 24 T cell receptor beta chains share one sample of origin, sequenced in a study of T-cell memory formation after mild COVID-19. TCRdb used MiXCR to reprocess the 5' RACE reads, holding one entry per CDR3 protein. The repertoire holds about 560,000 distinct CDR3 sequences, roughly 21% seen once, with 8.4% in the top ten. The specimen was PBMCs or a T cell subset sorted from them (not recorded which). The receptors were gathered from an adult woman who had mild COVID-19 (a few samples of this study predate the infection). Cell type and time point are not known.

The chain joins TRBV7-8 to TRBJ2-7; no definite D call. This CDR3 is built from 16 residues. Germline V gene sequence: CDR1 SGHVS, CDR2 FQNEAQ. The V gene lost 4 bases and the J gene lost 0 bases, with 16 bases spanning the gap. CDR3 region: CASSSVVSVGSYEQYF. DNA of the CDR3: TGTGCCAGCAGCTCAGTCGTCTCGGTAGGCTCCTACGAGCAGTACTTC.

The CDR3 nucleotides read TGTGCCAGCAACCCCAGGGGGATTAGCAATCAGCCCCAGCATTTT. Amino acids: CASNPRGISNQPQHF. J is TRBJ1-5 and V is TRBV6-2 or TRBV6-3; 7 nucleotides agree with TRBD1. CDR1 and CDR2 from the germline V gene are MNHEY and SVGEGT. With 7 bases clipped from V and 0 bases from J, the junction kept 6 bases outside the gene matches. The CDR3 runs to 15 residues.

The sample holds a few counts of this clonotype. This chain joins TRBV29-1 and TRBJ2-7; TRBD1 matches 12 bases. The CDR3 is 12 amino acids. Germline lookup yields CDR1 SQVTM and CDR2 ANQGSEA. Trimming took 6 bases from V and 6 from J; bases not matched to a gene: 3. The CDR3 sequence is CSVGDRGREQYF. The DNA for the CDR3 is TGCAGCGTGGGGGACAGGGGGCGCGAGCAGTACTTC.

The V and J genes are TRBV5-1 and TRBJ2-7; D is ambiguous. Germline CDR1 SGHRS, CDR2 YFSETQ. This CDR3 has 12 amino acids. V dropped 2 bases and J dropped 6 bases, with 9 bases sitting between them. As DNA, the CDR3 is TGCGCCAGCAGCTTTCCCGACCGCGAGCAGTACTTC. As protein: CASSFPDREQYF.

This rearrangement joins TRBV27 to TRBJ1-5, with a tentative D call TRBD1 (5 bases). There are 16 residues in the CDR3. Trimming removed 8 bases at V and 6 bases at J, with 23 bases between. Germline values: CDR1 MNHEY, CDR2 SMNVEV (reference sequence). The CDR3 nucleotides read TGTGCCAGCTCAAAGACACGGGATGGACATTCTCAGCCCCAGCATTTT. The encoded protein is CASSKTRDGHSQPQHF.

The V call is TRBV4-3, the J call TRBJ2-7, with D tentatively TRBD2 (6 bases). Germline values: CDR1 LGHNA, CDR2 YSLEER. The V end was cut by 1 base, the J end by 0 bases, with 10 bases between. The CDR3 is 15 amino acids. The CDR3 is CASSQVLGSSYEQYF. The CDR3 nucleotides read TGCGCCAGCAGCCAAGTCCTCGGGAGCTCCTACGAGCAGTACTTC.

Many counts were recorded for this clonotype. The chain combines TRBV7-2 with TRBJ2-1; 13 nucleotides match TRBD2. This CDR3 contains 15 residues. Trimming cost V 1 base and J 6 bases; bases outside gene matches: 0. The germline V gene encodes CDR1 SGHTA and CDR2 FQGNSA. The CDR3 DNA reads TGTGCCAGCAGCTTAGGACTAGCGGGGGGCAATGAGCAGTTCTTC. Protein product: CASSLGLAGGNEQFF.

V gene TRBV12-3 or TRBV12-4 combines with J gene TRBJ1-5; no clear D. This CDR3 is built from 14 residues. The V end was cut by 3 bases, the J end by 3 bases, with 9 bases between. This CDR3 reads CASSFGRYNQPQHF. In DNA, the CDR3 is TGTGCCAGCAGTTTCGGTCGGTACAATCAGCCCCAGCATTTT.

This rearrangement joins TRBV6-6 to TRBJ2-7; TRBD2 matches at 7 bases. Trimming removed 0 bases from V and 3 bases from J; junction bases left unmatched: 5. The CDR3 is made up of 15 amino acids. Germline V gene data show CDR1 as MNHNY and CDR2 as SVGAGI (reference sequence). In nucleotides, the CDR3 is TGTGCCAGCAGTTACTCGTCCGGGACTATCTACGAGCAGTACTTC. Its translation: CASSYSSGTIYEQYF.

V usage is TRBV18 and J usage is TRBJ2-3, with TRBD2 matching 11 bases. CDR1 and CDR2 (germline): KGHSH, LQKENI. V trimming: 3 bases; J trimming: 2 bases; junction bases outside the gene matches: 4. CDR3 length equals 16 residues. In DNA, the CDR3 is TGTGCCAGCTCACCTGGGACTAGCGGATTCACAGATACGCAGTATTTT. Translating gives CASSPGTSGFTDTQYF.

This clonotype occurred many times. Mismatch with germline at one junction end may stem from a read error. The chain couples TRBV5-1 to TRBJ1-1, with 9 nucleotides matching TRBD1. Germline lookup yields CDR1 SGHRS and CDR2 YFSETQ. The CDR3 loop spans 14 amino acids. CDR3 region: CASSWGQGGTEAFF. The DNA for the CDR3 is TGTGCCAGCAGCTGGGGACAGGGAGGCACTGAAGCTTTCTTT.

The table lists this clonotype with a few counts. One end of the junction varies from germline; a read error may be responsible. The chain is built from TRBV7-9 and TRBJ2-1; TRBD2 is a possible D gene (6 bases). CDR1 and CDR2 from the germline V gene are SEHNR and FQNEAQ (reference sequence). The CDR3 covers 9 residues. CDR3 in amino acids: CASSNPSVF. In DNA, the CDR3 is TGTGCCAGCAGCAATCCTAGCGTCTTC.

The chain joins TRBV6-5 to TRBJ2-5; a weak D match, TRBD2 (6 bases). Germline CDR1 reads MNHEY; CDR2 reads SVGAGI. The CDR3 has 16 amino acids. The germline V and J ends were trimmed by 7 bases and 1 base, with 19 bases remaining between them. The CDR3 here is CASTEAYGGTQETQYF. The CDR3 DNA reads TGTGCCAGCACAGAGGCCTACGGGGGAACCCAAGAGACCCAGTACTTC.

This clonotype was seen repeatedly, ten times or more. The chain employs TRBV29-1 and TRBJ2-3; 9 nucleotides match TRBD1. The CDR3 loop spans 15 amino acids. Germline V gene lookup returns CDR1 SQVTM and CDR2 ANQGSEA. V trimming: 6 bases; J trimming: 2 bases; junction bases outside the gene matches: 9. The CDR3 nucleotides read TGCAGCGTGACAGGGGGAGGCGGACTCACAGATACGCAGTATTTT. The encoded protein is CSVTGGGGLTDTQYF.

This clonotype was observed a handful of times. The V call is TRBV9, the J call TRBJ2-3, with D unresolved. Trimming took off 1 base at V and 1 base at J, with 7 bases between the two ends. The CDR3 is 14 residues long. Germline V CDR1 and CDR2: SGDLS, YYNGEE. The CDR3 region has the DNA TGTGCCAGCAGCGTAAGTGGCGGCACAGATACGCAGTATTTT. Its translation: CASSVSGGTDTQYF.

This sequence joins TRBV7-2 and TRBJ2-4; D ambiguous. The germline V gene encodes CDR1 SGHTA and CDR2 FQGNSA. The CDR3 is made up of 14 amino acids. The germline V and J ends were trimmed by 10 bases and 5 bases, with 18 bases remaining between them. The CDR3 nucleotides are TGTGCCACCGGATTGGACGTTCTTGAAAACATTCAGTACTTC. Its protein product is CATGLDVLENIQYF.

This clonotype was seen more than once but under ten times. This CDR3 is CASSLDGVYAEAFF. The CDR3, as DNA: TGTGCCAGCAGCTTAGACGGGGTTTACGCTGAAGCTTTCTTT. The chain carries TRBV7-9 and TRBJ1-1; D gene uncertain. The germline gives CDR1 SEHNR, CDR2 FQNEAQ (reference sequence). The CDR3 totals 14 residues. V was shortened by 1 base and J by 6 bases, with 12 bases between the two germline ends.

The chain is built from TRBV2 and TRBJ2-1, with TRBD2 matching 13 bases. The V gene's germline CDR1 is SNHLY and CDR2 FYNNEI. Germline trimming cut 7 bases from V and 9 bases from J; bases unmatched to any gene: 12. The CDR3 is made up of 16 amino acids. The CDR3 loop is CASTPPGLAGSGEQFF. For the CDR3, the DNA is TGTGCCAGCACCCCCCCGGGACTAGCGGGATCCGGTGAGCAGTTCTTC.

In its sample, this clonotype was seen a few times. The chain is built from TRBV7-9 and TRBJ2-1, with a tentative D call TRBD2 (7 bases). Trimming took off 3 bases at V and 0 bases at J, with 21 bases between the two ends. This CDR3 has 19 residues. CDR1 and CDR2 (germline): SEHNR, FQNEAQ (reference sequence). CDR3 residues: CASSLPSLRGGSSYNEQFF. The CDR3 DNA sequence: TGTGCCAGCAGCTTGCCCTCTCTTAGGGGGGGGAGCTCCTACAATGAGCAGTTCTTC.

This clonotype appeared a few times. This CDR3 is CSAYSGYNSPLHF. The CDR3 DNA reads as TGCAGTGCTTACTCAGGGTATAATTCACCCCTCCACTTT. The chain joins TRBV20-1 to TRBJ1-6, with D maybe TRBD1 (5 bases). Trimming cost V 5 bases and J 4 bases, with 9 bases left between them. From germline, CDR1 is DFQATT and CDR2 SNEGSKA (reference sequence). The CDR3 totals 13 residues.

The chain employs TRBV6-4 and TRBJ1-1, with D unresolved. Germline CDR1 is MRHNA and CDR2 is SNTAGT. Trimming shortened V by 0 bases and J by 6 bases, and 11 bases separated the two germline ends. The CDR3 has 14 residues. The CDR3 nucleotides are TGTGCCAGCAGTGACTCCGCCGGAGGGTCTGAAGCTTTCTTT. It is translated as CASSDSAGGSEAFF.

This clonotype was recorded a few times. The chain links TRBV29-1 to TRBJ2-7, with 8 bases fitting TRBD2. The CDR3 has 13 residues. From germline, CDR1 is SQVTM and CDR2 ANQGSEA. After removal of 4 bases from V and 3 bases from J, the junction contained 5 bases not matched to a gene. CDR3 amino acids: CSVGTSGYYEQYF. The CDR3 DNA reads TGCAGCGTTGGCACTAGCGGTTACTACGAGCAGTACTTC.

This rearrangement joins TRBV2 to TRBJ1-1, with D maybe TRBD1 (5 bases). The CDR3 has 12 amino acids. V was shortened by 7 bases and J by 7 bases, with 13 bases between the two germline ends. Per germline, CDR1 SNHLY and CDR2 FYNNEI. CDR3 DNA sequence: TGTGCCAGCACGGGGGAAAGAGGTGAAGCTTTCTTT. Residues: CASTGERGEAFF.

This clonotype was seen repeatedly, ten times or more. J is TRBJ1-1 and V is TRBV7-6; D gene ambiguous. Deletions cut 2 bases from V and 4 bases from J, with 11 bases between. Germline CDR1 is SGHVS and CDR2 is FNYEAQ. The CDR3 extends over 14 amino acids. CDR3 in amino acids: CASSLSTGSTEAFF. The CDR3 DNA reads as TGTGCCAGCAGCTTATCGACTGGGAGCACTGAAGCTTTCTTT.